The 20 T cell receptor beta chains below were found in one sample sequenced in a study of blood T cell repertoires in COVID-19. Assay used: immunoSEQ multiplex PCR; TCRdb lists only in-frame clones, some missing. The data contain around 190,000 clones, 76% of them singletons. Sequencing was carried out using peripheral blood. Every receptor here comes from a woman aged 50 to 60 with active or convalescent COVID-19.

The chain employs TRBV9 and TRBJ1-1; D remains ambiguous. The CDR3 covers 15 residues. Germline V gene data show CDR1 as SGDLS and CDR2 as YYNGEE. V was cut by 0 bases and J by 1 base, with 10 bases left in between. The CDR3 coding sequence is TGTGCCAGCAGCGTAGTGGGAGAGAGGAACACTGAAGCTTTCTTT. Amino acid sequence: CASSVVGERNTEAFF.

In nucleotides, the CDR3 is TGTGCCAGCAGCCTCCTAGCGGGAGGGCTCCAAGACGAGCAGTACTTC. Its translation is CASSLLAGGLQDEQYF. The J gene is TRBJ2-7, the V gene TRBV7-9; 12 bases agree with TRBD2. V trimming: 5 bases; J trimming: 5 bases; junction bases outside the gene matches: 10. Germline V gene lookup returns CDR1 SEHNR and CDR2 FQNEAQ (reference sequence). This CDR3 is 16 amino acids long.

This chain connects TRBV2 to TRBJ2-3; 8 bases map to TRBD2. V shed 7 bases and J 2 bases; nucleotides not matched to a gene: 8. The CDR3 is made up of 15 amino acids. CDR1 and CDR2 from the germline V gene are SNHLY and FYNNEI. CDR3 protein: CASKEGAGDTDTQYF. The CDR3 nucleotides are TGTGCCAGCAAAGAAGGAGCGGGGGACACAGATACGCAGTATTTT.

The V gene is TRBV5-1, the J gene TRBJ2-7, with 9 bases identical to TRBD1. The CDR3 is 13 residues long. Per the germline V gene, CDR1 is SGHRS and CDR2 is YFSETQ. Trimming at V came to 7 bases and at J to 2 bases, leaving 4 bases not matched to a gene. This chain's CDR3 is CASGTGLTYEQYF. The CDR3 nucleotides are TGCGCCAGCGGGACAGGGCTTACCTACGAGCAGTACTTC.

This clone came up many times. The chain combines TRBV4-3 with TRBJ1-4; maybe TRBD1 (6 bases). V lost 1 base, J lost 11 bases, and 11 bases lay in between. The CDR3 contains 13 residues. CDR1 is LGHNA, CDR2 YSLEER, per germline. This CDR3 is CASSQVEGHKLFF. DNA of the CDR3: TGCGCCAGCAGCCAAGTCGAGGGACACAAACTGTTTTTT.

This chain connects TRBV28 to TRBJ1-2; D is uncertain. This CDR3 has 11 residues. V lost 8 bases and J 4 bases, leaving 8 bases between the germline ends. Germline CDR1 reads MDHEN; CDR2 reads SYDVKM. CDR3: CASGFLYGYTF. The CDR3 DNA reads as TGTGCCAGCGGCTTTCTCTATGGCTACACCTTC.

The J gene is TRBJ1-6, the V gene TRBV23-1; D is unclear. TRBV23-1 is classed as an ORF, of uncertain function. This CDR3 region has 14 residues. V was trimmed by 3 bases and J by 10 bases, leaving 13 bases between them. The CDR3 coding sequence is TGCGCCAGCAGTCAGAAGGGAGGGCGGTCACCCCTCCACTTT. Protein product: CASSQKGGRSPLHF.

The chain is built from TRBV30 and TRBJ2-3; 7 positions agree with TRBD1. After removal of 2 bases from V and 4 bases from J, the junction contained 6 bases not matched to a gene. Germline V CDR1 and CDR2: GTSNPN, SVGIG (reference sequence). This CDR3 has 14 amino acids. The CDR3 DNA is TGTGCCTGGAGTAAGGCAGGGGGACCAGATACGCAGTATTTT. As protein: CAWSKAGGPDTQYF.

The chain employs TRBV6-5 and TRBJ1-2, with 10 bases lining up with TRBD1. The CDR3 runs to 15 residues. Per germline, CDR1 MNHEY and CDR2 SVGAGI. With 1 base clipped from V and 5 bases from J, the junction kept 4 bases outside the gene matches. The DNA for the CDR3 is TGTGCCAGCAGTTACTTCGAGGGACAGGGGTATGGCTACACCTTC. As protein: CASSYFEGQGYGYTF.

The CDR3 DNA sequence: TGTGCCAGTAGTCCGGGACAAAGAGTCCAGCCCCAGCATTTT. Protein sequence: CASSPGQRVQPQHF. The chain recombines TRBV19 with TRBJ1-5; D might be TRBD1 (6 bases). The CDR3 runs 14 residues. The V end was cut by 5 bases, the J end by 7 bases, with 15 bases between. Looked up from germline, CDR1 is LNHDA and CDR2 is SQIVND (reference sequence).

The genes are TRBV3-1 (or the pseudogene TRBV3-2) and TRBJ2-7; 7 bases map to TRBD2. This CDR3 is built from 14 residues. V lost 1 base and J lost 11; bases outside the gene matches: 11. CDR1 is LGHDT, CDR2 YNNKEL, per germline (reference sequence). CDR3 nucleotides: TGTGCCAGCAGCCAAGGTGGCGGGCGGGGGTTGAAGTACTTC. Its protein is CASSQGGGRGLKYF.

In its sample, this clone was seen a few times. Here the CDR3 reads CATASSGSYEQYF. The CDR3 region has the DNA TGTGCCACCGCGTCTAGCGGTTCCTACGAGCAGTACTTC. The chain joins TRBV19 to TRBJ2-7, with 7 bases matching TRBD2. Germline CDR1 is LNHDA and CDR2 is SQIVND (reference sequence). The CDR3 has 13 residues. Losses at the gene ends were 10 bases for V and 1 base for J; bases not matched to a gene: 7.

This chain connects TRBV12-3 or TRBV12-4 to TRBJ2-7; D perhaps matches TRBD1 (6 bases). CDR3 length equals 13 residues. Between the trimmed V and J ends, which lost 6 bases and 3 bases, there was a span of 12 bases. The DNA of the CDR3 is TGTGCCAGCAGCGGACAGCTCTTCTACGAGCAGTACTTC. Protein product: CASSGQLFYEQYF.

The V and J genes are TRBV18 and TRBJ2-3; D is unresolved. The CDR3 runs to 15 residues. Germline loops: CDR1 KGHSH, CDR2 LQKENI. V was trimmed by 4 bases and J by 2 bases, leaving 13 bases between them. CDR3 protein: CASSRSADLTDTQYF. The CDR3 bases are TGTGCCAGCTCACGTTCCGCGGATCTCACAGATACGCAGTATTTT. The full variable domain, completed using reference TRBV18 and TRBJ2-3, is NAGVMQNPRHLVRRRGQEARLRCSPMKGHSHVYWYRQLPEEGLKFMVYLQKENIIDESGMPKERFSAEFPKEGPSILRIQQVVRGDSAAYFCASSRSADLTDTQYFGPGTRLTVL.

This clone turned up a few times. J is TRBJ1-2 and V is TRBV5-1; the D gene is possibly TRBD1 (5 bases). V was cut by 3 bases and J by 7 bases, with 16 bases left in between. Germline V gene sequence: CDR1 SGHRS, CDR2 YFSETQ. The CDR3 loop spans 14 amino acids. In nucleotides, the CDR3 is TGCGCCAGCAGCTCCCTGGGGGGGGAAGGTGGCTACACCTTC. Translated, it gives CASSSLGGEGGYTF.

This clone was observed a single time. The rearrangement links TRBV7-2 to TRBJ2-2; possibly TRBD1 for D (6 bases). Germline V gene sequence: CDR1 SGHTA, CDR2 FQGNSA. V was shortened by 6 bases and J by 4 bases, with 12 bases between the two germline ends. The CDR3 runs 14 residues. The CDR3 loop is CASSPGTSTGELFF. For the CDR3, the DNA is TGTGCCAGCAGTCCGGGGACATCCACCGGGGAGCTGTTTTTT.

This chain uses TRBV2 with TRBJ1-4, with D tentatively TRBD1 (6 bases). Germline V gives CDR1 SNHLY, CDR2 FYNNEI. The CDR3 sequence is 16 residues long. Trimming left V 6 bases short and J 4 bases short, with 18 bases between. In nucleotides, the CDR3 is TGTGCCAGCAGGGTCGTTGGGGGCCAAGGTAATGAAAAACTGTTTTTT. As protein: CASRVVGGQGNEKLFF.

This chain links TRBV5-5 with TRBJ1-2, with D perhaps TRBD1 (6 bases). Germline assignment: CDR1 SGHKS and CDR2 YYEKEE (reference sequence). V lost 5 bases and J lost 6, with 20 bases in between. The CDR3 consists of 15 residues. DNA for the CDR3: TGTGCCAGCAGTCCTCCAGCGGGGGGGCTCGATGGCTACACCTTC. Translation: CASSPPAGGLDGYTF.

CDR3: CASSWDRGQGNTIYF. In DNA form, the CDR3 reads TGTGCCAGCAGCTGGGACAGGGGGCAAGGAAACACCATATATTTT. The gene calls are TRBV13 and TRBJ1-3; 12 bases map to TRBD1. This CDR3 region has 15 residues. The J segment lost 4 bases and the V segment lost 4 bases, leaving 2 bases of the junction unmatched. CDR1 PRHDT and CDR2 FYEKMQ come from the germline V gene (reference sequence).

This rearrangement joins TRBV6-5 to TRBJ1-1; 7 nucleotides align to TRBD1. The CDR3 totals 15 residues. V shed 5 bases, J shed 4 bases, and the junction held 10 bases outside the gene matches. Germline CDR1 reads MNHEY; CDR2 reads SVGAGI. The DNA for the CDR3 is TGTGCCAGCAGTCCAGGAGGCAGGGGGTTCACTGAAGCTTTCTTT. Protein: CASSPGGRGFTEAFF.